The clone carrying this T cell receptor (beta chain) turned up a few times. The antigen is unknown. The sample belongs to a study of T-cell memory formation after mild COVID-19. Study outcomes and limitations: Clones which contracted sat mainly in CM and EM if CD4+, and in EMRA if CD8+. Clones shrinking between day 15 and 85 showed a balanced CD4/CD8 split, and those that grew later tilted toward CD4+. Memory cells collected pre-infection included some clones that later responded, suggesting cross-reactive memory joined.

V dropped 6 bases and J dropped 3 bases, with 12 bases sitting between them. Germline V lookup: CDR1 MNHEY, CDR2 SVGEGT. The CDR3 has 13 residues. TCRalpha and TCRbeta libraries used 5'RACE with constant-segment primers and UMIs. TCRdb independently ran MiXCR on the 5' RACE reads; one entry per CDR3 protein. The data show fewer than 400,000 distinct CDR3 sequences, 16% seen once. This clonotype was sampled from a man between 18 and 29 years old who had mild COVID-19 (a few samples of this study predate the infection). Cell type and time point are not known. Input material: PBMCs or a T cell subset sorted from them (not recorded which). The chain has TRBV6-2 or TRBV6-3 and TRBJ2-7; D is undetermined. DNA for the CDR3: TGTGCCAGCAGACCGAACAGTTACTACGAGCAGTACGTC. It translates to CASRPNSYYEQYV.